The 4 T cell receptor beta chains in this list originate from one sample, sequenced in a study of CD8+CD57+ T cells in acquired aplastic anemia. CDR3 and TCR beta VDJ profiling relied on a genomic DNA template. From the reads, TCRdb called clonotypes with MiXCR, one entry per CDR3 protein. The repertoire consists of approximately 98,000 distinct CDR3 sequences, with about 66% occurring once and the leading ten covering 65%. For sequencing, patients were chosen who had shown expansion of CD8+CD57+ cells by flow cytometry. Sequencing was performed on sorted CD4+, CD8+, or CD8+CD57+ T cells (not recorded which) from PBMCs. Receptors originate from a human donor with aplastic anemia.

In this sample, this clonotype turned up a few times. The V gene is TRBV29-1, the J gene TRBJ1-3, with D unclear. Between the trimmed V and J ends, which lost 7 bases and 3 bases, there was a span of 7 bases. The CDR3 spans 11 residues. Germline CDR1 SQVTM, CDR2 ANQGSEA. CDR3 nucleotide sequence: TGCAGCGGGGAGGTTGGAAACACCATATATTTT. Protein sequence: CSGEVGNTIYF.

The chain combines TRBV5-1 with TRBJ2-1, with 10 bases that match TRBD1. The junction had 6 bases not matched to a gene; V was cut back by 0 bases and J by 6 bases. CDR3 length equals 16 residues. CDR1 and CDR2 (germline): SGHRS, YFSETQ. The CDR3: CASSLAVGTGVNEQFF. Written as DNA, the CDR3 is TGCGCCAGCAGCTTGGCCGTTGGGACAGGGGTCAATGAGCAGTTCTTC.

This clonotype was recorded only once. This chain links TRBV6-1 with TRBJ1-5, with a possible D match to TRBD1 (6 bases). V was pared by 6 bases and J by 6 bases, with 15 bases between. Germline V gives CDR1 MNHNS, CDR2 SASEGT. This CDR3 is 14 amino acids long. The CDR3 sequence: CASRPTGMGQPQHF. The CDR3 DNA is TGTGCCAGCAGACCAACAGGGATGGGTCAGCCCCAGCATTTT.

The genes are TRBV12-3 or TRBV12-4 and TRBJ1-6, with D perhaps matching TRBD1 (5 bases). The ends were cut back, 6 bases at V and 3 bases at J, with 9 bases in the middle. The CDR3 sequence is 14 residues long. DNA of the CDR3: TGTGCCAGCAGGGGGGGGGACTATAATTCACCCCTCCACTTT. Encoded protein: CASRGGDYNSPLHF.